This T cell receptor (beta chain) was sequenced for a study of human T cells and chemical hapten exposure. Background on the study: Throughout the roughly 26-week study, diphenylcyclopropenone was applied weekly to the patients' scalps. Chiefly female patients presented with alopecia areata, totalis or universalis.

Germline V gene lookup returns CDR1 LNHDA and CDR2 SQIVND (reference sequence). Unmatched junction bases numbered 10, after V lost 5 bases and J lost 7 bases. The CDR3 has 15 amino acids. TCRdb re-derived calls from the RACE reads in MiXCR, one entry per CDR3 protein. The table shows around 56,000 distinct CDR3 sequences, with roughly a tenth occurring only once. This sample's time point: pre-sensitization, week 0. Described treatment: therapeutic diphenylcyclopropenone sensitization with weekly scalp DPC. This clonotype originated in a man aged 35 to 55 with alopecia areata. Some clones in this sample may be carry-over from other donors' samples. J is TRBJ2-1 and V is TRBV19; 8 bases agree with TRBD1. Sequencing was performed on whole blood, taken in connection with sensitization to the hapten diphenylcyclopropenone (DPC). CDR3 residues: CASSFSTGELNEQFF. The CDR3 DNA reads TGTGCCAGTAGTTTTTCGACAGGGGAGTTGAATGAGCAGTTCTTC.